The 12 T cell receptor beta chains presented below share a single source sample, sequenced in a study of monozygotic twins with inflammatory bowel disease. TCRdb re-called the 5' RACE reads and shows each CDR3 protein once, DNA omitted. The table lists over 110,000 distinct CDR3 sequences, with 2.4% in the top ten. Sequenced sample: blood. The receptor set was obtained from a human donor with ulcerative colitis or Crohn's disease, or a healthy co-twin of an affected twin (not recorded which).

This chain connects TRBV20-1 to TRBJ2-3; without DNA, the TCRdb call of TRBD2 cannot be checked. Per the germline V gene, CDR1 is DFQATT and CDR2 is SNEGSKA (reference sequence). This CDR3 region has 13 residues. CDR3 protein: CSARRRAADTQYF.

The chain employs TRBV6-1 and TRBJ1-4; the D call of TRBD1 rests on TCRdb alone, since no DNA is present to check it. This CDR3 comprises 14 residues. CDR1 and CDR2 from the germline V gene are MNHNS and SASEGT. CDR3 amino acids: CASNPGTGRSELFF.

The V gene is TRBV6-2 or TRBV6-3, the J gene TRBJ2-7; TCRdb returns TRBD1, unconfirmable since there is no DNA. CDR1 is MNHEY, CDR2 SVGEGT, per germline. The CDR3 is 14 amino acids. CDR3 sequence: CASSYSQGSYEQYF.

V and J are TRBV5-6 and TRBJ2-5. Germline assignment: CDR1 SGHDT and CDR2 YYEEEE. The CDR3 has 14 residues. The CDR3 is CASSFLSVRETQYF.

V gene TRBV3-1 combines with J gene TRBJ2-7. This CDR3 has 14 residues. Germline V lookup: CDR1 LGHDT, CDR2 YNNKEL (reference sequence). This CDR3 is CASSRRIKGNEQYF.

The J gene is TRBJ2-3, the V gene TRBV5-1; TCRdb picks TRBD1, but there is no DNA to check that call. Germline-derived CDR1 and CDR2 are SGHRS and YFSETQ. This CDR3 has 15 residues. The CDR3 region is CASSPSRGMGATQYF.

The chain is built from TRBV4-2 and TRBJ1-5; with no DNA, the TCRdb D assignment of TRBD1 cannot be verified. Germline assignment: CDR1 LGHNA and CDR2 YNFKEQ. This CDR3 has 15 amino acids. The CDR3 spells CASSQGDRGVQPQHF.

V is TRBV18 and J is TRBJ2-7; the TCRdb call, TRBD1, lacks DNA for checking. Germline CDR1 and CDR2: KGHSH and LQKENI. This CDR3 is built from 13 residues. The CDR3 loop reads CASSPRTDYEQYF.

The CDR3: CASSPVGYEQYF. The V gene is TRBV6-2 or TRBV6-3, the J gene TRBJ2-7; the TCRdb D gene call, TRBD1, has no DNA to confirm it. Germline V lookup: CDR1 MNHEY, CDR2 SVGEGT. The CDR3 has 12 amino acids.

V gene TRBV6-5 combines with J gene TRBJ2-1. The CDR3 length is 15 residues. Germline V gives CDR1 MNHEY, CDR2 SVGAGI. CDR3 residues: CASSYSGGSYNEQFF.

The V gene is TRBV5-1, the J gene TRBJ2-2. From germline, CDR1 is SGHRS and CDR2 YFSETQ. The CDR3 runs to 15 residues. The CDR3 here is CASSFAGANTGELFF. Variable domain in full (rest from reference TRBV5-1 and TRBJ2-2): KAGVTQTPRYLIKTRGQQVTLSCSPISGHRSVSWYQQTPGQGLQFLFEYFSETQRNKGNFPGRFSGRQFSNSRSEMNVSTLELGDSALYLCASSFAGANTGELFFGEGSRLTVL.

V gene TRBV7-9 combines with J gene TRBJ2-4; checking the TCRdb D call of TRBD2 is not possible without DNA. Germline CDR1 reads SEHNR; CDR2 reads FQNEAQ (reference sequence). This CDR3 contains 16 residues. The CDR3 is CASSLGLAGDWDIQYF. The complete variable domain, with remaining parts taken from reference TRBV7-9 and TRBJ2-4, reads DTGVSQNPRHKITKRGQNVTFRCDPISEHNRLYWYRQTLGQGPEFLTYFQNEAQLEKSRLLSDRFSAERPKGSFSTLEIQRTEQGDSAMYLCASSLGLAGDWDIQYFGAGTRLSVL.